The 31 T cell receptor beta chains below all came from one sample that was sequenced in a study of cytomegalovirus exposure and HLA in healthy donors. Amplification used 60 Vbeta primers and 13 Jbeta primers. Using immunoSEQ multiplex PCR, the repertoire was profiled, and TCRdb retains in-frame clones only, with some absent. The data hold about 160,000 clones, with around four fifths observed a single time. Sequencing input: PBMCs. The receptors were gathered from a female donor in good health and CMV-seronegative.

The chain combines TRBV14 with TRBJ1-1, with D possibly TRBD1 on 6 matching bases. The CDR3 runs 14 residues. V dropped 5 bases and J dropped 5 bases, with 15 bases sitting between them. In germline, CDR1 is SGHDN, CDR2 FVKESK. The CDR3 DNA sequence: TGTGCCAGCAGCGCGACAGGAAGGAAGACTGAAGCTTTCTTT. The encoded protein is CASSATGRKTEAFF.

The chain combines TRBV30 with TRBJ1-1; D is perhaps TRBD1 (5 bases). CDR1 and CDR2 (germline): GTSNPN, SVGIG (reference sequence). The CDR3 extends over 13 amino acids. Between the trimmed V and J ends, which lost 2 bases and 0 bases, there was a span of 7 bases. The CDR3 nucleotides read TGTGCCTGGAGTTCAGGGATGAACACTGAAGCTTTCTTT. It encodes CAWSSGMNTEAFF. Looking up the rest from reference TRBV30 and TRBJ1-1 gives the full variable domain: SQTIHQWPATLVQPVGSPLSLECTVEGTSNPNLYWYRQAAGRGLQLLFYSVGIGQISSEVPQNLSASRPQDRQFILSSKKLLLSDSGFYLCAWSSGMNTEAFFGQGTRLTVV.

In its sample, this clone was seen a few times. This sequence joins TRBV4-1 and TRBJ2-1; 7 nucleotides match TRBD2. CDR1 MGHRA and CDR2 YSYEKL come from the germline V gene. The CDR3 loop spans 14 amino acids. The V and J ends lost 4 bases and 7 bases, in that order; junction bases with no gene match: 7. The CDR3 spells CASSLLAVTNEQFF. CDR3 DNA sequence: TGCGCCAGCAGCCTCCTAGCGGTGACAAATGAGCAGTTCTTC.

The chain links TRBV5-4 to TRBJ1-2, with D possibly matching TRBD1 (6 bases). The germline V gene encodes CDR1 SGHNT and CDR2 YYREEE (reference sequence). This CDR3 is built from 14 residues. The V gene lost 0 bases and the J gene lost 2 bases, with 8 bases spanning the gap. CDR3 loop: CASSLAGQNYGYTF. CDR3 DNA sequence: TGTGCCAGCAGCTTGGCCGGACAGAACTATGGCTACACCTTC.

The chain joins TRBV27 to TRBJ2-1; TRBD2 matches 7 bases. Per the germline V gene, CDR1 is MNHEY and CDR2 is SMNVEV (reference sequence). This CDR3 region has 16 residues. J gave up 4 bases and V 4 bases, and 10 bases lay outside the gene matches. The CDR3 DNA is TGTGCCAGCAGTTCCCTGACGGGAGGTCTTTACAATGAGCAGTTCTTC. Translated, it gives CASSSLTGGLYNEQFF.

This chain joins TRBV4-1 and TRBJ2-5, with 7 bases fitting TRBD1. The CDR3 is 13 residues long. Germline assignment: CDR1 MGHRA and CDR2 YSYEKL. The V segment lost 5 bases and the J segment 5 bases; nucleotides outside the gene matches: 5. For the CDR3, the DNA is TGCGCCAGCAGCGACAGGGTAGCGGAGACCCAGTACTTC. This gives the protein CASSDRVAETQYF.

This clone was seen only once. This chain connects TRBV18 to TRBJ2-5, with 9 nucleotides matching TRBD1. CDR1 is KGHSH, CDR2 LQKENI, per germline. J lost 4 bases, V lost 2 bases, and 2 bases had no gene match. The CDR3 sequence is 14 residues long. The CDR3 here is CASSPGTGRETQYF. CDR3 in DNA: TGTGCCAGCTCACCAGGGACAGGGAGAGAGACCCAGTACTTC.

Written as DNA, the CDR3 is TGTGCCAGCAGTCTGTGGGGGACAGGGGGCCTGGCTTTCTTT. It specifies CASSLWGTGGLAFF. The J gene is TRBJ1-1, the V gene TRBV5-6, with TRBD1 matching 12 bases. Germline trimming cut 5 bases from V and 11 bases from J; bases unmatched to any gene: 10. Germline V gene sequence: CDR1 SGHDT, CDR2 YYEEEE. The CDR3 totals 14 residues.

The CDR3 spells CASSLYGGAYEQYF. DNA of the CDR3: TGTGCCAGCAGCTTATATGGGGGGGCCTACGAGCAGTACTTC. V is TRBV7-2 and J is TRBJ2-7, with 7 nucleotides matching TRBD2. Germline assignment: CDR1 SGHTA and CDR2 FQGNSA. CDR3 length equals 14 residues. Trimming cost V 2 bases and J 2 bases; bases outside gene matches: 3.

V usage is TRBV5-6 and J usage is TRBJ2-5; 10 bases line up with TRBD2. Germline CDR1 SGHDT, CDR2 YYEEEE. After removal of 0 bases from V and 5 bases from J, the junction contained 13 bases not matched to a gene. This CDR3 spans 18 amino acids. CDR3 loop: CASSLAGWGTSASETQYF. The DNA of the CDR3 is TGTGCCAGCAGCTTGGCGGGGTGGGGGACTAGCGCCTCGGAGACCCAGTACTTC. Using reference TRBV5-6 and TRBJ2-5 for the parts outside the CDR3, the full variable domain is DAGVTQSPTHLIKTRGQQVTLRCSPKSGHDTVSWYQQALGQGPQFIFQYYEEEERQRGNFPDRFSGHQFPNYSSELNVNALLLGDSALYLCASSLAGWGTSASETQYFGPGTRLLVL.

This chain connects TRBV6-6 to TRBJ2-2, with 9 positions matching TRBD1. The CDR3 extends over 15 amino acids. The germline gives CDR1 MNHNY, CDR2 SVGAGI (reference sequence). V dropped 5 bases and J dropped 6; count of bases not matched to a gene: 7. The CDR3: CASSRTGGDSGELFF. The CDR3 coding sequence is TGTGCCAGCAGTCGTACAGGGGGCGACTCCGGGGAGCTGTTTTTT.

The V gene is TRBV18, the J gene TRBJ2-7; 8 bases line up with TRBD2. This CDR3 comprises 14 residues. CDR1 and CDR2 from the germline V gene are KGHSH and LQKENI. With V trimmed by 6 bases and J by 1 base, 5 bases remained unmatched. Here the CDR3 DNA reads TGTGCCAGCTCCTTTAGCGGGACTTCCTACGAGCAGTACTTC. This encodes CASSFSGTSYEQYF.

The chain employs TRBV6-5 and TRBJ2-7; the D gene is possibly TRBD2 (6 bases). Trimming pared 5 bases from V and 5 bases from J, leaving 19 bases between. This CDR3 region has 15 residues. From germline, CDR1 is MNHEY and CDR2 SVGAGI. The CDR3 bases are TGTGCCAGCAGTGCCCCGCCGGCTAGCGTGAACGAGCAGTACTTC. It is translated as CASSAPPASVNEQYF.

The rearrangement links TRBV19 to TRBJ1-5; D possibly corresponds to TRBD1 (6 bases). V lost 5 bases and J 2 bases, leaving 10 bases between the germline ends. The CDR3 spans 14 residues. CDR1 and CDR2 (germline): LNHDA, SQIVND (reference sequence). This CDR3 is CASSLRGGNQPQHF. In DNA form, the CDR3 reads TGTGCCAGTAGTCTCAGGGGAGGCAATCAGCCCCAGCATTTT. Variable domain in full (rest from reference TRBV19 and TRBJ1-5): DGGITQSPKYLFRKEGQNVTLSCEQNLNHDAMYWYRQDPGQGLRLIYYSQIVNDFQKGDIAEGYSVSREKKESFPLTVTSAQKNPTAFYLCASSLRGGNQPQHFGDGTRLSIL.

The rearrangement uses TRBV30 and TRBJ1-1; 9 positions agree with TRBD1. V gave up 2 bases and J gave up 4 bases; unmatched junction bases: 2. The V gene's germline CDR1 is GTSNPN and CDR2 SVGIG (reference sequence). The CDR3 runs 13 residues. CDR3 sequence reads: CAWSTGQGTEAFF. Here the CDR3 DNA reads TGTGCCTGGAGTACGGGACAGGGCACTGAAGCTTTCTTT.

The chain combines TRBV18 with TRBJ2-7; 7 positions match TRBD1. Losses at the gene ends were 0 bases for V and 0 bases for J; bases not matched to a gene: 2. CDR1 is KGHSH, CDR2 LQKENI, per germline. The CDR3 is 15 residues long. The CDR3 here is CASSPPTGASYEQYF. The DNA for the CDR3 is TGTGCCAGCTCACCACCTACAGGGGCCTCCTACGAGCAGTACTTC. Full variable domain (remainder filled in from reference TRBV18 and TRBJ2-7): NAGVMQNPRHLVRRRGQEARLRCSPMKGHSHVYWYRQLPEEGLKFMVYLQKENIIDESGMPKERFSAEFPKEGPSILRIQQVVRGDSAAYFCASSPPTGASYEQYFGPGTRLTVT.

The V and J genes are TRBV5-1 and TRBJ1-1, with 7 bases lining up with TRBD1. V was clipped by 9 bases and J by 3 bases; unmatched bases: 11. This CDR3 is built from 14 residues. Germline CDR1 reads SGHRS; CDR2 reads YFSETQ. CDR3 protein: CATSTGNMDTEAFF. CDR3 in DNA: TGCGCCACCTCGACAGGGAACATGGACACTGAAGCTTTCTTT.

V is TRBV5-1 and J is TRBJ1-4, with D hard to call. V lost 5 bases, J lost 5 bases, and 13 bases lay in between. In germline, CDR1 is SGHRS, CDR2 YFSETQ. The CDR3 is 14 amino acids. CDR3 DNA: TGCGCCAGCAGGGAAATGGAGAGGAATGAAAAACTGTTTTTT. It codes for CASREMERNEKLFF.

This clone was detected once. The chain carries TRBV7-7 and TRBJ2-5, with 7 positions matching TRBD1. The CDR3 totals 15 residues. The trim removed 5 bases at V and 1 base at J, leaving 7 bases unmatched. Germline values: CDR1 SSHAT, CDR2 FNYEAQ (reference sequence). Here the CDR3 DNA reads TGTGCCAGCAGCCCCAGGGGGAGCGCCCAAGAGACCCAGTACTTC. Its protein product is CASSPRGSAQETQYF.

The DNA for the CDR3 is TGCGCCAGCAGCAAGACCGGGACTAGCATCTACAATGAGCAGTTCTTC. Its translation: CASSKTGTSIYNEQFF. The rearrangement links TRBV5-1 to TRBJ2-1, with 9 bases fitting TRBD2. The V and J ends lost 4 bases and 3 bases, in that order; junction bases with no gene match: 8. The length of the CDR3 is 16 residues. Per the germline V gene, CDR1 is SGHRS and CDR2 is YFSETQ.

The chain couples TRBV5-1 to TRBJ1-2; D gene uncertain. Germline CDR1 is SGHRS and CDR2 is YFSETQ. V gave up 0 bases and J gave up 0 bases, with 9 bases separating them. This CDR3 contains 15 residues. The CDR3 bases are TGCGCCAGCAGCTTGGACCCAGGTTCTAACTATGGCTACACCTTC. The encoded protein is CASSLDPGSNYGYTF.

V and J are TRBV9 and TRBJ2-7; TRBD1 agrees at 7 bases. In germline, CDR1 is SGDLS, CDR2 YYNGEE. The CDR3 extends over 14 amino acids. The V and J ends lost 3 bases and 3 bases, in that order; junction bases with no gene match: 6. The CDR3 spells CASSASGTDYEQYF. CDR3 coding DNA: TGTGCCAGCAGCGCCTCCGGGACAGACTACGAGCAGTACTTC.

The chain couples TRBV30 to TRBJ2-1; 9 bases agree with TRBD2. V was clipped by 1 base and J by 5 bases; unmatched bases: 6. The CDR3 contains 15 residues. Germline CDR1 and CDR2: GTSNPN and SVGIG (reference sequence). The CDR3 sequence: CAWSAGTSLHNEQFF. The CDR3 nucleotides are TGTGCCTGGAGTGCCGGGACTAGCCTCCACAATGAGCAGTTCTTC.

The CDR3 here is CASSLSSGLPDTQYF. For the CDR3, the DNA is TGCGCCAGCAGCTTGAGTAGCGGCCTCCCCGATACGCAGTATTTT. The gene calls are TRBV5-1 and TRBJ2-3, with D possibly matching TRBD2 (6 bases). Germline CDR1 SGHRS, CDR2 YFSETQ. The CDR3 sequence is 15 residues long. The ends were cut back, 1 base at V and 6 bases at J, with 15 bases in the middle. Full variable domain (missing parts from reference TRBV5-1 and TRBJ2-3): KAGVTQTPRYLIKTRGQQVTLSCSPISGHRSVSWYQQTPGQGLQFLFEYFSETQRNKGNFPGRFSGRQFSNSRSEMNVSTLELGDSALYLCASSLSSGLPDTQYFGPGTRLTVL.

The chain recombines TRBV5-4 with TRBJ2-3; 7 positions agree with TRBD2. J was trimmed by 2 bases and V by 2 bases; bases with no gene match: 5. CDR3 length equals 15 residues. Germline V gene data show CDR1 as SGHNT and CDR2 as YYREEE (reference sequence). This CDR3 is CASSFMRGNTDTQYF. The CDR3 bases are TGTGCCAGCAGCTTCATGCGGGGGAACACAGATACGCAGTATTTT.

This clone was observed a few times. The chain recombines TRBV25-1 with TRBJ2-5; 10 bases agree with TRBD1. In germline, CDR1 is MGHDK, CDR2 SYGVNS. This CDR3 comprises 15 residues. The junction had 4 bases not matched to a gene; V was cut back by 5 bases and J by 1 base. For the CDR3, the DNA is TGTGCCAGCAGTCTTGGACAGGGGGTCCAAGAGACCCAGTACTTC. Protein sequence: CASSLGQGVQETQYF.

This chain joins TRBV29-1 and TRBJ2-7; 9 nucleotides match TRBD1. The length of the CDR3 is 13 residues. V lost 6 bases, J lost 5 bases, and 8 bases stayed unmatched. Looked up from germline, CDR1 is SQVTM and CDR2 is ANQGSEA. The CDR3 spells CSVVRDRADEQYF. The CDR3, as DNA: TGCAGCGTGGTCCGGGACAGGGCGGACGAGCAGTACTTC.

The chain uses TRBV11-2 and TRBJ2-7; 10 positions match TRBD2. CDR1 is SGHAT and CDR2 is FQNNGV in the germline V gene. The CDR3 spans 14 residues. The V segment lost 2 bases and the J segment 3 bases; nucleotides outside the gene matches: 1. CDR3 sequence (DNA): TGTGCCAGCAGCTTATGGACTAGCGGCTACGAGCAGTACTTC. This codes for CASSLWTSGYEQYF.

V is TRBV2 and J is TRBJ2-1; 11 bases are shared with TRBD2. Germline CDR1 reads SNHLY; CDR2 reads FYNNEI. Germline trimming cut 9 bases from V and 9 bases from J; bases unmatched to any gene: 4. The CDR3 runs 12 residues. The CDR3 sequence is CARRGTSGEQFF. In DNA form, the CDR3 reads TGTGCCAGACGAGGGACTAGCGGTGAGCAGTTCTTC.

The chain is built from TRBV2 and TRBJ1-3, with 11 bases that match TRBD1. CDR3 length: 15 residues. Germline V gives CDR1 SNHLY, CDR2 FYNNEI. With 6 bases clipped from V and 8 bases from J, the junction kept 9 bases outside the gene matches. The CDR3 DNA follows: TGTGCCAGCAGCGGGACAGGGGGAGAGGTAGACACCATATATTTT. This gives the protein CASSGTGGEVDTIYF. Full variable domain (remainder filled in from reference TRBV2 and TRBJ1-3): EPEVTQTPSHQVTQMGQEVILRCVPISNHLYFYWYRQILGQKVEFLVSFYNNEISEKSEIFDDQFSVERPDGSNFTLKIRSTKLEDSAMYFCASSGTGGEVDTIYFGEGSWLTVV.

The chain carries TRBV2 and TRBJ2-7, with D perhaps TRBD2 (5 bases). In germline, CDR1 is SNHLY, CDR2 FYNNEI. The CDR3 covers 12 residues. Trimming removed 4 bases from V and 9 bases from J, with 13 bases in between. The DNA of the CDR3 is TGTGCCAGCAGTGTTTTGAGGGAATGGCAGTACTTC. It is translated as CASSVLREWQYF.